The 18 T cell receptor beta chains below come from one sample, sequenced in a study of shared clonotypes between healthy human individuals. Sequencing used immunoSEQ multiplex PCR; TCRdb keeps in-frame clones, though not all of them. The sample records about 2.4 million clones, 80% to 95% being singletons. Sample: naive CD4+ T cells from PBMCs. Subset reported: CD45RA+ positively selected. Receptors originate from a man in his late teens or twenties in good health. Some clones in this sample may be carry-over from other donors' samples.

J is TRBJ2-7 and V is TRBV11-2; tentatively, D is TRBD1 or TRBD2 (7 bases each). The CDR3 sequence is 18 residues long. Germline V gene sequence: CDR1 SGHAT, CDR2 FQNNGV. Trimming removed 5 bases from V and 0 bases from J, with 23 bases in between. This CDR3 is CASSTSQGGYRRSYEQYF. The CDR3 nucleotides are TGTGCCAGCAGCACGTCCCAGGGGGGGTATAGACGCTCCTACGAGCAGTACTTC.

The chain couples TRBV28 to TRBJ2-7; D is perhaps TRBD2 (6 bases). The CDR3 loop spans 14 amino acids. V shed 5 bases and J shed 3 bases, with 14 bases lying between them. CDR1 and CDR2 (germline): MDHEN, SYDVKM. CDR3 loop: CASSPRDSIYEQYF. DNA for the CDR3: TGTGCCAGCAGTCCCCGGGACTCCATCTACGAGCAGTACTTC.

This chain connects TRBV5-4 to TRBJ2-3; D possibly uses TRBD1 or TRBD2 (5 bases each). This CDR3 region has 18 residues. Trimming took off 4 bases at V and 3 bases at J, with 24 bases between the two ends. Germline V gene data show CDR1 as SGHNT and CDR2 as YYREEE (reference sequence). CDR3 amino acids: CASSPVRGPGLGTDTQYF. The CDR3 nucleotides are TGTGCCAGCAGCCCGGTACGGGGACCCGGACTTGGAACAGATACGCAGTATTTT.

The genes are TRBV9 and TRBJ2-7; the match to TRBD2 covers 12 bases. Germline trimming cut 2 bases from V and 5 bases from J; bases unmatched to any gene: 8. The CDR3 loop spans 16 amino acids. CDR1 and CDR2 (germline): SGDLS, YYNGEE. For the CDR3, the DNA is TGTGCCAGCAGCGTCCTAGCGGGAGGGCTGGGGCACGAGCAGTACTTC. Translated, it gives CASSVLAGGLGHEQYF. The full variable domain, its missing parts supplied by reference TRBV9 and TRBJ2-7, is DSGVTQTPKHLITATGQRVTLRCSPRSGDLSVYWYQQSLDQGLQFLIQYYNGEERAKGNILERFSAQQFPDLHSELNLSSLELGDSALYFCASSVLAGGLGHEQYFGPGTRLTVT.

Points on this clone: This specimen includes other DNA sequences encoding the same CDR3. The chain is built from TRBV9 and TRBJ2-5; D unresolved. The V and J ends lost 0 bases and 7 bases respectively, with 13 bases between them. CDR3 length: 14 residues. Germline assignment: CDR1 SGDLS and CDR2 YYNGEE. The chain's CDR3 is CASSVAGSPGTQYF. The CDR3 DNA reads TGTGCCAGCAGCGTAGCAGGCTCCCCGGGGACCCAGTACTTC.

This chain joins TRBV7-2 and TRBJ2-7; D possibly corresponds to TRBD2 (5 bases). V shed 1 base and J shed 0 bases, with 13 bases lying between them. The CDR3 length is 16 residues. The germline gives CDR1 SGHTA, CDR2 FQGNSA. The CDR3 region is CASSLGSSPSSYEQYF. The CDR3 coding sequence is TGTGCCAGCAGCTTAGGCTCTAGCCCGAGCTCCTACGAGCAGTACTTC.

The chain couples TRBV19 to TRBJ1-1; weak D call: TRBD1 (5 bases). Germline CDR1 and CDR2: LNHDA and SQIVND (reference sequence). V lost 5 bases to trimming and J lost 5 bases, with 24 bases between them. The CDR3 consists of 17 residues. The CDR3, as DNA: TGTGCCAGTAGTCCCCCTTGGGGGGAAAAACGCGGGACTGAAGCTTTCTTT. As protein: CASSPPWGEKRGTEAFF.

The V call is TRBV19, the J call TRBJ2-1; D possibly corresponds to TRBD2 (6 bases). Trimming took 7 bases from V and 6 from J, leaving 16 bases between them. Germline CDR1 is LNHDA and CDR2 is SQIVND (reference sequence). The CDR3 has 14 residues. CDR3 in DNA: TGTGCCAGTATGGAGAGGAGGGGAGCCAATGAGCAGTTCTTC. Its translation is CASMERRGANEQFF.

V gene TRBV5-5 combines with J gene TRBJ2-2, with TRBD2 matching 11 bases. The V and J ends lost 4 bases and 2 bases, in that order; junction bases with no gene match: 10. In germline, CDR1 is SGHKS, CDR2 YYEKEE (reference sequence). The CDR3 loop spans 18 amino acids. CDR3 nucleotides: TGTGCCAGCAGCACCCGGGGGCTAGCGGGGGGAAACACCGGGGAGCTGTTTTTT. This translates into CASSTRGLAGGNTGELFF. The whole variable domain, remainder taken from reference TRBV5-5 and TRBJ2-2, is DAGVTQSPTHLIKTRGQQVTLRCSPISGHKSVSWYQQVLGQGPQFIFQYYEKEERGRGNFPDRFSARQFPNYSSELNVNALLLGDSALYLCASSTRGLAGGNTGELFFGEGSRLTVL.

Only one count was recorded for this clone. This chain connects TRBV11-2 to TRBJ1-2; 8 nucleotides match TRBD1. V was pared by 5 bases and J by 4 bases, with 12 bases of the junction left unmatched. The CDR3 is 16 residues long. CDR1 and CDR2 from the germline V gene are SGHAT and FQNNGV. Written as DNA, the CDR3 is TGTGCCAGCAGCCCCCAGGGGGCCGTTGTTATCTATGGCTACACCTTC. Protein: CASSPQGAVVIYGYTF.

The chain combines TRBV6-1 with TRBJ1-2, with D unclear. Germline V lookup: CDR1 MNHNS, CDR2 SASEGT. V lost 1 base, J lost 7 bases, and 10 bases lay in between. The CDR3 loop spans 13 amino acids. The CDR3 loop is CASSEGRGSGYTF. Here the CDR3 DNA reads TGTGCCAGCAGTGAAGGTCGGGGTAGTGGCTACACCTTC.

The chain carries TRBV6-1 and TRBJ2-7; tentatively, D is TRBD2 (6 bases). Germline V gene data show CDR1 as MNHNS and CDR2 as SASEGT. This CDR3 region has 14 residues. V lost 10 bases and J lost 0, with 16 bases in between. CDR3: CATRRLDPSYEQYF. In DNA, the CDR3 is TGTGCCACCCGGAGACTAGACCCCTCCTACGAGCAGTACTTC.

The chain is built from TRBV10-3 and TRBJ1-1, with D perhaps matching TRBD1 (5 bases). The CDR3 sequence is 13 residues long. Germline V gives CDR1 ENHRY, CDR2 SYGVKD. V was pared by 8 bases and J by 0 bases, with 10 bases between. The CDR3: CAIGPGMNTEAFF. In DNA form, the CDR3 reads TGTGCCATCGGGCCAGGGATGAACACTGAAGCTTTCTTT.

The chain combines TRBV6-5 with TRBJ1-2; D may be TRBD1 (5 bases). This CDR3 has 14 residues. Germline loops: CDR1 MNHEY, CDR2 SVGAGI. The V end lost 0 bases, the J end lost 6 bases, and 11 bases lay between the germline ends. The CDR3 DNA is TGTGCCAGCAGTTACTCGGGCAGGGAGAATGGCTACACCTTC. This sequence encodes CASSYSGRENGYTF.

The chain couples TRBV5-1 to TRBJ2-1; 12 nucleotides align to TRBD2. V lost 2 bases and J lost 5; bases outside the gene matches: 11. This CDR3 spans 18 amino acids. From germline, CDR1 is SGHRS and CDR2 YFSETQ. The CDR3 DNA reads TGCGCCAGCAGCTTCTTGCCACGGACTAGCGGGACTAACAATGAGCAGTTCTTC. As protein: CASSFLPRTSGTNNEQFF.

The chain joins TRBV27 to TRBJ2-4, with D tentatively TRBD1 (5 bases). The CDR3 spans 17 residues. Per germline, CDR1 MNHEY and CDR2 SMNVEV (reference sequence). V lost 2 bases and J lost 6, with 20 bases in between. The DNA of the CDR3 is TGTGCCAGCAGTTTAGGCCTGAACAGGCCGCCCCCAAACATTCAGTACTTC. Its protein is CASSLGLNRPPPNIQYF.

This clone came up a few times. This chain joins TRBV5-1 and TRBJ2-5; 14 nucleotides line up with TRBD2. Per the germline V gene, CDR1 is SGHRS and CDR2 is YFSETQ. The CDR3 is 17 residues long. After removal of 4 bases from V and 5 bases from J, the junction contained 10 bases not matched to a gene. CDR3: CASSGGTSGSRRETQYF. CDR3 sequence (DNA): TGCGCCAGCAGCGGGGGGACTAGCGGGAGTAGGAGGGAGACCCAGTACTTC.

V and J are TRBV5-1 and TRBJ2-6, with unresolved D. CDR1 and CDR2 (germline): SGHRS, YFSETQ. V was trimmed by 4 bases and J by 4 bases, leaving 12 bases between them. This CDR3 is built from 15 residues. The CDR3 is CASSTTSFGANVLTF. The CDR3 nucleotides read TGCGCCAGCAGCACAACATCCTTCGGGGCCAACGTCCTGACTTTC.